This T cell receptor beta chain is drawn from a study of cytotoxic CD8 clonotypes in ibrutinib-treated CLL. The overall study: Results showed some 25 partial and 2 complete responses; following median approximately 73 months, approximately 14 remained remitted, approximately twelve advanced. Whole-study findings and limits: Baseline values of clonality outstripped age-matched healthy donors and followed circulating CD8+ T-cell counts.

A remark on this clone: The antigen remains unidentified.

Assay: immunoSEQ multiplex PCR; the TCRdb copy retains only in-frame clones and omits some. The table has about 140,000 clones, roughly 80% seen once. The germline V gene encodes CDR1 MNHEY and CDR2 SMNVEV (reference sequence). V dropped 6 bases and J dropped 0; count of bases not matched to a gene: 2. The CDR3 length is 15 residues. The V and J genes are TRBV27 and TRBJ1-3; 10 bases fit TRBD1. The starting material was PBMCs, obtained after 12 months of ibrutinib treatment. The clonotype originates from a human donor with chronic lymphocytic leukemia. Here the CDR3 reads CASSRQGASGNTIYF. DNA for the CDR3: TGTGCCAGCAGCCGACAGGGGGCCTCTGGAAACACCATATATTTT.